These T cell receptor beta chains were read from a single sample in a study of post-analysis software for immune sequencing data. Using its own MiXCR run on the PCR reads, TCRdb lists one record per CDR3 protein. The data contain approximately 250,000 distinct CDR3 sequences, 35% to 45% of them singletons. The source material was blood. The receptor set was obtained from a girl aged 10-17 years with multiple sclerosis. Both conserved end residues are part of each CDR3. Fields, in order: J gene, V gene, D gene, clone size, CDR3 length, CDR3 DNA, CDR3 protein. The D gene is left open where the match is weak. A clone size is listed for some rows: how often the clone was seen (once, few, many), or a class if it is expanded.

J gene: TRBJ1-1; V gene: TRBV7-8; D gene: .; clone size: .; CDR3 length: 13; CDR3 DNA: TGTGCCAGCAACCTAGAGGTGAACACTGAAGCTTTCTTT; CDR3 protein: CASNLEVNTEAFF
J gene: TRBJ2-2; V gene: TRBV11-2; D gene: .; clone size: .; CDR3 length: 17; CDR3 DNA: TGTGCCAGCAGCAAAGGGGGCCTAGCGGGGAACACCGGGGAGCTGTTTTTT; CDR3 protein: CASSKGGLAGNTGELFF
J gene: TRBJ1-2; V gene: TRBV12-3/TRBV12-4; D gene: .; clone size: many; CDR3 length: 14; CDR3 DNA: TGTGCCAGCAGTATTTCCGGACAGAACTATGGCTACACCTTC; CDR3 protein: CASSISGQNYGYTF
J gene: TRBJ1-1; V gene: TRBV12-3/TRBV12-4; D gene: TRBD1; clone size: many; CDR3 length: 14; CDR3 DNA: TGTGCCAGCAGTTTAGGGCAGGGGGCGGTTGAAGCTTTCTTT; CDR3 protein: CASSLGQGAVEAFF
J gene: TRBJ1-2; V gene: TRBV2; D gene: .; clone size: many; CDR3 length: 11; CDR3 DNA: TGTGCCAGCAGTGGCGACTATGGCTACACCTTC; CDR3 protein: CASSGDYGYTF
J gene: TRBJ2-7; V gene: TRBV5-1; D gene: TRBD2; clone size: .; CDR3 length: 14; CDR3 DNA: TGCGCCAGCAGCTGGGGACTAGCGGGCTACGAGCAGTACTTC; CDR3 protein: CASSWGLAGYEQYF
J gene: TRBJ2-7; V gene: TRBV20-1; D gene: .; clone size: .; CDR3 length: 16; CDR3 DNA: TGCAGTGCTAGAGCCCCCGGAGGGGGGAGAGGAGACGAGCAGTACTTC; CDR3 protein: CSARAPGGGRGDEQYF
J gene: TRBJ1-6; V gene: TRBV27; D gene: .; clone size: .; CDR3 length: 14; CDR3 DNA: TGTGCCAGCAGTCCTCGGGGGGCCCGGACACCCCTCCACTTT; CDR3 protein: CASSPRGARTPLHF
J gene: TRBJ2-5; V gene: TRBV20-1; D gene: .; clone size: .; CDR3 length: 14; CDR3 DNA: TGCAGTGCTAGAGATGGGGCAGGACAAGAGACCCAGTACTTC; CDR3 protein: CSARDGAGQETQYF
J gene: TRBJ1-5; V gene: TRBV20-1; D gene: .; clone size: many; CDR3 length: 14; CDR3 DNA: TGCAGTGCCACCTGGACAGTTAAGGGTCAGCCCCAGCATTTT; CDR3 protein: CSATWTVKGQPQHF
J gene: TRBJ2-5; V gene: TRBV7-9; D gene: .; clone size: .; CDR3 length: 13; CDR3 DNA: TGTGCCAGCAGCTTAGTACAGCAAGAGACCCAGTACTTC; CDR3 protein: CASSLVQQETQYF
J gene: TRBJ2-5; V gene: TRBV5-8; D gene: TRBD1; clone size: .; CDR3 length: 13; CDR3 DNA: TGTGCCAGCAGGCGGGACAGGGGCAATGAGCAGTACTTC; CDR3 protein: CASRRDRGNEQYF
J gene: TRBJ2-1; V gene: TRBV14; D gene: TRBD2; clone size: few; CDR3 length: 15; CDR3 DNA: TGTGCCAGCAGCCAGACTAGCGGGAATTACAATGAGCAGTTCTTC; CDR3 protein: CASSQTSGNYNEQFF
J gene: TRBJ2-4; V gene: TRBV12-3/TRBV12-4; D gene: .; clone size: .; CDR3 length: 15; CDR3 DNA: TGTGCCAGCAGTCCCCATGACCGTGCCGGAAACATTCAGTACTTC; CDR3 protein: CASSPHDRAGNIQYF
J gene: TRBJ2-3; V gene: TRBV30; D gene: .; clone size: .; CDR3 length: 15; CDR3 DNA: TGTGCCTGGAGTTCTCTGGGCGGGTATGCGGATACGCAGTATTTT; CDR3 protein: CAWSSLGGYADTQYF
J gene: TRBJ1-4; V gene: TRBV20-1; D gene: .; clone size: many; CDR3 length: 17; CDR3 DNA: TGCAGTGCTAACCCAGGAACTTCTCTCGCAACTAATGAAAAACTGTTTTTT; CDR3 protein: CSANPGTSLATNEKLFF
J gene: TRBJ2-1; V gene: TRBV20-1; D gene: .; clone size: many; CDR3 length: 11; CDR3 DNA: TGCAGTGCTCAGGACCGAGAGGAGCAGTTCTTC; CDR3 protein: CSAQDREEQFF
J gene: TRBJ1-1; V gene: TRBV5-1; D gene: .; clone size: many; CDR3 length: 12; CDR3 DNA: TGCGCCAGCAGCTTGGAGGGGTTGGCTGCTTTCTTT; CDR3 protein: CASSLEGLAAFF
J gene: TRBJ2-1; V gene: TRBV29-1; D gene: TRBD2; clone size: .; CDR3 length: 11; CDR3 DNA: TGCAGCGCCATCGGACTAGATGAGCAGTTCTTC; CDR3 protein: CSAIGLDEQFF
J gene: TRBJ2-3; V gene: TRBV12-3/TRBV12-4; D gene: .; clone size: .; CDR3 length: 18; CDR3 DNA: TGTGCCAGCAGTTCCGCCCGCCCTAGCAGAGAAAGAACAGATACGCAGTATTTT; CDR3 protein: CASSSARPSRERTDTQYF
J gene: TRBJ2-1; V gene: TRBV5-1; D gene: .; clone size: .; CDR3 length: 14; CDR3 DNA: TGCGCCAGCAGCATACCTGCAGGGTACAATGAGCAGTTCTTC; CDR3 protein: CASSIPAGYNEQFF
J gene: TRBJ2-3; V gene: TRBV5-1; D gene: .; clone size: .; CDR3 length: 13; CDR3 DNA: TGCGCCAGCACTCAGGGGAGGACAGATACGCAGTATTTT; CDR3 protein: CASTQGRTDTQYF
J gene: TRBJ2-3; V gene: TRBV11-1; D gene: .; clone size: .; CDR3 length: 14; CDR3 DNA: TGTGCCAGCAGCATCGGCGGGAAGGGAGATACGCAGTATTTT; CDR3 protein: CASSIGGKGDTQYF
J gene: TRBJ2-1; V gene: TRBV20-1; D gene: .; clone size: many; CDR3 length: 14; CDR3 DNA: TGCAGTGCTAGAGAGGGGCCTAGAGACAATGAGCAGTTCTTC; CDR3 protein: CSAREGPRDNEQFF
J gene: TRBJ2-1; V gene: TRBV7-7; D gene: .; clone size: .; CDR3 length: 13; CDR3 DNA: TGTGCCAGCAGCTTAGGGACAGCCAATGAGCAGTTCTTC; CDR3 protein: CASSLGTANEQFF
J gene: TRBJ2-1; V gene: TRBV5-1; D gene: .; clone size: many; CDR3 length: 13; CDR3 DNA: TGCGCCAGCAGCTTGGAACTAAACAATGAGCAGTTCTTC; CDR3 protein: CASSLELNNEQFF
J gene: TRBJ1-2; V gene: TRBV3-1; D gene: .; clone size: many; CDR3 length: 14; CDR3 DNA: TGTGCCAGCAGCGGGGACGGCAGAAACTATGGCTACACCTTC; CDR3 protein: CASSGDGRNYGYTF
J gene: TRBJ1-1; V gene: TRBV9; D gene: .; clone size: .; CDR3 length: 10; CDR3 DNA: TGTGCCAGCAGCCCCACGATTGCTTTCTTT; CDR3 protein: CASSPTIAFF
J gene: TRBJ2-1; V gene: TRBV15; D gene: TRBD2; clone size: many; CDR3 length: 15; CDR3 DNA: TGTGCCACCAGCAGAGGGGGACTAGCGGGGAATGAGCAGTTCTTC; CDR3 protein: CATSRGGLAGNEQFF
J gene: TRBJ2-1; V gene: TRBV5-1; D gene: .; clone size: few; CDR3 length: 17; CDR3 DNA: TGCGCCAGCAGCTTGGCCATGTATGGGGGGATTCGCGATGAGCAGTTCTTC; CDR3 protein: CASSLAMYGGIRDEQFF
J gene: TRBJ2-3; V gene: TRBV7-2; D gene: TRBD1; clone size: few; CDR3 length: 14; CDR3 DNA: TGTGCCAGCAGCTGGACAGGGCGCACAGATACGCAGTATTTT; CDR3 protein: CASSWTGRTDTQYF
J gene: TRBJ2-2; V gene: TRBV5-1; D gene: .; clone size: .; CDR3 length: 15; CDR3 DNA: TGCGCCAGCAGCTTTGCTGGGGCGGGCACCGGGGAGCTGTTTTTT; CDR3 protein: CASSFAGAGTGELFF
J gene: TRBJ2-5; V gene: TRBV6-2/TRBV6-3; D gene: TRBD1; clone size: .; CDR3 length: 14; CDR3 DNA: TGTGCCAGCAGTTACTCGAGGGGGCCAGAGACCCAGTACTTC; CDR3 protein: CASSYSRGPETQYF
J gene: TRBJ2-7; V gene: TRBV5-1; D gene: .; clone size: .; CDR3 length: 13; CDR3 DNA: TGCGCCAGCAGCTTGGGAGAGAGCAACGAGCAGTACTTC; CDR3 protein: CASSLGESNEQYF
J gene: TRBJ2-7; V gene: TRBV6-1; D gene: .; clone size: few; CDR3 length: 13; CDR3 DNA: TGTGCCAGCAGTGGGAAAGACAGTTACGAGCAGTACTTC; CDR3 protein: CASSGKDSYEQYF
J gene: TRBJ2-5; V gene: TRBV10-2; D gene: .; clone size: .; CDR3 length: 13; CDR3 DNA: TGCGCCAGCAGTGGGACCTCCTCCGGGACCCAGTACTTC; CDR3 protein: CASSGTSSGTQYF
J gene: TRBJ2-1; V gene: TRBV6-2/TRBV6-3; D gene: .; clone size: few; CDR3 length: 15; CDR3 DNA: TGTGCCAGCAGTTACCGGACGGGAGAAGGCAATGAGCAGTTCTTC; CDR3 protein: CASSYRTGEGNEQFF
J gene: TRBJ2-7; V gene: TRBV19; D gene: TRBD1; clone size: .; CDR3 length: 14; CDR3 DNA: TGTGCCAGTAGTTCCTACAGGGGGGACTACGAGCAGTACTTC; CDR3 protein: CASSSYRGDYEQYF
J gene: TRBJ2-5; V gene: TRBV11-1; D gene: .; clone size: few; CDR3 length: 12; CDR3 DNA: TGTGCCAGCAGCTCCTCGGCAGAGACCCAGTACTTC; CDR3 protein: CASSSSAETQYF